This T cell receptor beta chain comes out of a study of blood T cell repertoires in COVID-19. Study-level background: COVID-19 samples, acute and convalescent, were from the United States, Italy and Spain. From T cells, B-cell-depleted T cells, or PBMCs came the material, which was cDNA or gDNA.

CDR1 and CDR2 from the germline V gene are ENHRY and SYGVKD. V gave up 10 bases and J gave up 4 bases, with 17 bases separating them. The CDR3 spans 14 residues. Method: immunoSEQ multiplex PCR; TCRdb's copy keeps in-frame clones and lacks some. Of 100,000 to 120,000 clones listed, around 84% are singletons. The chain carries TRBV10-3 and TRBJ1-5; weak D call: TRBD1 (6 bases). The sample comprised peripheral blood. The source is a man aged 35-49 years with acute or convalescent COVID-19. CDR3 sequence: CATGTGSLNQPQHF. In DNA, the CDR3 is TGTGCCACGGGTACAGGGAGTCTGAATCAGCCCCAGCATTTT.